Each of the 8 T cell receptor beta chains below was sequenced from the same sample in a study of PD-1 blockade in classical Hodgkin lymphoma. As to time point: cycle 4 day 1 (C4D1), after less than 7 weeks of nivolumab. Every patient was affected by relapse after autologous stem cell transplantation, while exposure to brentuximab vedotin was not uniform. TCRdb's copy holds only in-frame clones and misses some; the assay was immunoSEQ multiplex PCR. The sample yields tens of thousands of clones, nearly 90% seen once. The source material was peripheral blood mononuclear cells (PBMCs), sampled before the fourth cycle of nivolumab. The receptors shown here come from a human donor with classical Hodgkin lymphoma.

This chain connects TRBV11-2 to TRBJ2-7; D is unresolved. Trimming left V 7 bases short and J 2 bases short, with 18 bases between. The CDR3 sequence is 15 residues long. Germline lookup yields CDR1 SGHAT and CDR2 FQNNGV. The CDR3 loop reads CASILRPYGAYEQYF. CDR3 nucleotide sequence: TGTGCCAGCATTCTCCGCCCATATGGGGCCTACGAGCAGTACTTC. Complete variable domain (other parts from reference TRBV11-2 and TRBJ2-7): EAGVAQSPRYKIIEKRQSVAFWCNPISGHATLYWYQQILGQGPKLLIQFQNNGVVDDSQLPKDRFSAERLKGVDSTLKIQPAKLEDSAVYLCASILRPYGAYEQYFGPGTRLTVT.

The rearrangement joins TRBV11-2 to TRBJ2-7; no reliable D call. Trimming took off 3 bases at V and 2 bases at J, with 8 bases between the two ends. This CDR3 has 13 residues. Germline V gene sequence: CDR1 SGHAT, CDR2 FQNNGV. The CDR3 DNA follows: TGTGCCAGCAGCTTTGAGGCTACCTACGAGCAGTACTTC. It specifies CASSFEATYEQYF.

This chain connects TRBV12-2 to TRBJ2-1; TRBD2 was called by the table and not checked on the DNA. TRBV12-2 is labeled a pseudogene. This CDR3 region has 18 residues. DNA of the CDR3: TGTGCAAGTCGCTTAGCGGGGAGGGTTCGGAGCTCCTACAATGAGCAGTTCTTC. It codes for CASRLAGRVRSSYNEQFF.

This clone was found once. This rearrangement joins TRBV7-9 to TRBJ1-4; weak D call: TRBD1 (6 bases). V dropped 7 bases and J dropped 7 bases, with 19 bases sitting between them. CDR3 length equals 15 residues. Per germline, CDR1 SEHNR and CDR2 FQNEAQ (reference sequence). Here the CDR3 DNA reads TGTGCCAGCACCGTTTTCCAGGGGAAGTTTGAAAAACTGTTTTTT. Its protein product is CASTVFQGKFEKLFF.

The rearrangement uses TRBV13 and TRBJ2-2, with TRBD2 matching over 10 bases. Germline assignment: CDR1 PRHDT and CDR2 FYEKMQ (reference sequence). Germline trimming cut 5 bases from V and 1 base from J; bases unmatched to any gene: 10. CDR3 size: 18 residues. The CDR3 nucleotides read TGTGCCAGCAGCCTAAGGCTAGCGGGGGCCGGGAACACCGGGGAGCTGTTTTTT. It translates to CASSLRLAGAGNTGELFF.

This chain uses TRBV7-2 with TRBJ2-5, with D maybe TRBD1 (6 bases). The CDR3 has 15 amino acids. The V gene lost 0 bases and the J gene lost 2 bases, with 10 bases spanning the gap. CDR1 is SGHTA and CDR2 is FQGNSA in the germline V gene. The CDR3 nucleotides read TGTGCCAGCAGCTTAGCGGGACAAGTACAAGAGACCCAGTACTTC. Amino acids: CASSLAGQVQETQYF.

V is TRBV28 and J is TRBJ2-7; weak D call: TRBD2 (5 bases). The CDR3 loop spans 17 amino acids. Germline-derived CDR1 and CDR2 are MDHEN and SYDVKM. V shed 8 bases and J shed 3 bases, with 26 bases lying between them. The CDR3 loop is CASGKIEGRSAYYEQYF. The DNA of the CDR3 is TGTGCCAGCGGCAAGATCGAGGGCAGAAGCGCGTACTACGAGCAGTACTTC.

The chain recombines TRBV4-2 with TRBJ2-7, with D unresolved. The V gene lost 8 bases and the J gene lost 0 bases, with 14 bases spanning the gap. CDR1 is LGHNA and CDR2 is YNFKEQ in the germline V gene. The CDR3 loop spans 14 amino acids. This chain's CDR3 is CASGLSTSSYEQYF. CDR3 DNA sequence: TGTGCCAGCGGGCTGAGTACGAGCTCCTACGAGCAGTACTTC.